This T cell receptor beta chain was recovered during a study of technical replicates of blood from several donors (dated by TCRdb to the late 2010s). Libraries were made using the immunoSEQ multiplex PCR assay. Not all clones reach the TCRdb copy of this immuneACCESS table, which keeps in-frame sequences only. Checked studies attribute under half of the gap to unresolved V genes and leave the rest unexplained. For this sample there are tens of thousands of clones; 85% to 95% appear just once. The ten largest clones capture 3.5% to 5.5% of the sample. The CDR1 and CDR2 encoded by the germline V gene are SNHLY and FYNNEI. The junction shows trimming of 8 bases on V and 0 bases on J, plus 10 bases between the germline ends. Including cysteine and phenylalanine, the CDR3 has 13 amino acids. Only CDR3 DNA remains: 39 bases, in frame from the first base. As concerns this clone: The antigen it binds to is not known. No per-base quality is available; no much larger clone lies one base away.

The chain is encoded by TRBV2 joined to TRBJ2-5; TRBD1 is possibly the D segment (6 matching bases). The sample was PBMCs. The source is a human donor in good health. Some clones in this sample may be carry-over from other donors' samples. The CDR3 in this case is CASVRDNQETQYF. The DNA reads TGTGCCAGCGTCCGGGACAACCAAGAGACCCAGTACTTC.